This T cell receptor (beta chain) was retrieved from a study of persistence of HIV-infected CD4 T cells. The stimulus was an HIV-1 Gag 15-mer peptide pool, 1 ug/peptide/mL. Sorting selected CD4+ T cells upregulating both CD40 ligand and CD69. A note on this clone: The antigen is not known.

The immunoSEQ assay was version 4, run in survey mode. Genomic DNA was diluted to 7.5 to 10 ng/uL, up to 1 ug per sample. The repertoire was sequenced with immunoSEQ multiplex PCR; TCRdb's copy has only in-frame clones and lacks some. Of fewer than 35,000 clones detected, approximately 70% appear once; the ten largest clones hold roughly 1.5%. Study-level findings and limits: Compared with CD3/CD28-stimulated cells, CMV- and Gag-responding cells showed lower TCRbeta richness. Proviral oligoclonality tracked with TCR oligoclonality within the same sorted cells.

Germline assignment: CDR1 SGHRS and CDR2 YFSETQ. The CDR3 sequence is 13 residues long. Trimming left V 2 bases short and J 6 bases short, with 10 bases between. The clonotype was recovered from an adult man with HIV who was CMV-seropositive. The chain carries TRBV5-1 and TRBJ2-3; no firm D call. This specimen consisted of CD4+ T cells sorted from PBMCs after approximately 19-hour stimulation, obtained from a patient who received antiretroviral therapy. CDR3 sequence: CASSLALGDTQYF. In DNA form, the CDR3 reads TGCGCCAGCAGCTTAGCCTTGGGGGATACGCAGTATTTT.